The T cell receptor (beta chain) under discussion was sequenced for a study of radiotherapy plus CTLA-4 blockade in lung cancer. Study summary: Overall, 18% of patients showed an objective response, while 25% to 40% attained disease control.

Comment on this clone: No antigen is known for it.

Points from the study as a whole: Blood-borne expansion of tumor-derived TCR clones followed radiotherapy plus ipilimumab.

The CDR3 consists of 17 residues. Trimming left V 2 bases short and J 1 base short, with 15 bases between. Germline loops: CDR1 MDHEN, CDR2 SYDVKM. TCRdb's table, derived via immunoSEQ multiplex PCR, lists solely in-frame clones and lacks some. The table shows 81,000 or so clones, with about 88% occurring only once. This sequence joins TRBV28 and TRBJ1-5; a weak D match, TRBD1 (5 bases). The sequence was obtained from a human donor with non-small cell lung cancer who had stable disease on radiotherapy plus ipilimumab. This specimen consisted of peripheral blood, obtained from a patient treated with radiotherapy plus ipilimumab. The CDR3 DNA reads TGTGCCAGCAGTTTAACCACAGGTTTCGGGAGCAATCAGCCCCAGCATTTT. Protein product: CASSLTTGFGSNQPQHF.